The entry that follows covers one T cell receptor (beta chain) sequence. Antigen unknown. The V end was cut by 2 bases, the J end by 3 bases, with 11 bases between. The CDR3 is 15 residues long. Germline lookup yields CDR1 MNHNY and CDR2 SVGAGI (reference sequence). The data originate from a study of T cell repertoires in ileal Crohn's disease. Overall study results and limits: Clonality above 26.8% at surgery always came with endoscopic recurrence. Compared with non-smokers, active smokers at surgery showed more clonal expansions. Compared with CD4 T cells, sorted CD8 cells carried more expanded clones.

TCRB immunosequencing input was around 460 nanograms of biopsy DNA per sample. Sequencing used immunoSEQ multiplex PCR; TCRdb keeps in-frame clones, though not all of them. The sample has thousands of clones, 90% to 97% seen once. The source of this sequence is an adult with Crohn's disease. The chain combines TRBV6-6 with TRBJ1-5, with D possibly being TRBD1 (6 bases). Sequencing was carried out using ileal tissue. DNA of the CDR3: TGTGCCAGCAGTTACGGACAGTCGGTCAATCAGCCCCAGCATTTT. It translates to CASSYGQSVNQPQHF.